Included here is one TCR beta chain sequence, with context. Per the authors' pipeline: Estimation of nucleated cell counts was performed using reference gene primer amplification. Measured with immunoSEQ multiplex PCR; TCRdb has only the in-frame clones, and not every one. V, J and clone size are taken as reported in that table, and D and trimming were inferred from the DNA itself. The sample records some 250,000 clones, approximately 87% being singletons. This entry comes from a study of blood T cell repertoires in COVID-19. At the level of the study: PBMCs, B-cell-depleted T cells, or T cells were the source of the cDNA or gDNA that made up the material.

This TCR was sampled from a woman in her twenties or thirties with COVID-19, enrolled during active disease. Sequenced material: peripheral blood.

As DNA, the CDR3 is TGCAGCGTCGACGGACAGGGCTTTGAGCAGTTCTTC. It encodes CSVDGQGFEQFF. The chain couples TRBV29-1 to TRBJ2-1; 8 bases map to TRBD1. Germline V CDR1 and CDR2: SQVTM, ANQGSEA. The junction had 7 bases not matched to a gene; V was cut back by 6 bases and J by 9 bases. This CDR3 is built from 12 residues.